This T cell receptor (beta chain) was recovered during a study of cytomegalovirus exposure and HLA in healthy donors. V lost 7 bases and J 2 bases, leaving 19 bases between the germline ends. CDR3 size: 16 residues. CDR1 SGHTS and CDR2 YDEGEE come from the germline V gene. Primers for the PCR totalled 60 Vbeta and 13 Jbeta. TCRdb keeps only in-frame clones here, not all; method: immunoSEQ multiplex PCR. This specimen shows around 37,000 clones; the ten leading clones hold over 5.5%. This clonotype was obtained from a human donor in good health. The sequencing input was PBMCs. V and J are TRBV5-8 and TRBJ1-3; TRBD1 is a possible D gene (6 bases). The CDR3 loop reads CASPMRAGVAGNTIYF. CDR3 coding DNA: TGTGCCAGCCCCATGAGGGCAGGGGTGGCTGGAAACACCATATATTTT.